The 22 T cell receptor beta chains presented below share a single source sample, sequenced in a study of graft-versus-host responses after intestinal transplantation. Sequenced by immunoSEQ multiplex PCR; TCRdb stores in-frame clones only, minus some. The sample includes 45,000 to 55,000 clones, 80% to 95% seen only once; the top ten take 4.5% to 7.5%. The input for sequencing was PBMCs, taken about 800 days after a first intestinal transplant, on the day of a second. The receptors originated from a human patient who received an intestinal transplant, so some T cells may come from the graft donor.

This chain connects TRBV7-9 to TRBJ2-5; 7 bases are a match to TRBD1. Germline values: CDR1 SEHNR, CDR2 FQNEAQ (reference sequence). Trimming took 4 bases from V and 5 from J; bases not matched to a gene: 10. CDR3 length: 15 amino acids. CDR3 residues: CASSSGQSNWETQYF. In DNA, the CDR3 is TGTGCCAGCAGCTCGGGACAGTCAAATTGGGAGACCCAGTACTTC. Combining the CDR3 with reference TRBV7-9 and TRBJ2-5 gives the whole variable domain DTGVSQNPRHKITKRGQNVTFRCDPISEHNRLYWYRQTLGQGPEFLTYFQNEAQLEKSRLLSDRFSAERPKGSFSTLEIQRTEQGDSAMYLCASSSGQSNWETQYFGPGTRLLVL.

The gene calls are TRBV4-1 and TRBJ1-5; no clear D. CDR1 and CDR2 (germline): MGHRA, YSYEKL. The CDR3 has 17 residues. V lost 0 bases, J lost 0 bases, and 12 bases lay in between. The CDR3: CASSQDSTAYSNQPQHF. The CDR3 coding sequence is TGCGCCAGCAGCCAAGATAGCACAGCTTATAGCAATCAGCCCCAGCATTTT.

The rearrangement joins TRBV11-3 to TRBJ2-7; 7 bases match TRBD1. The germline gives CDR1 SGHNT, CDR2 YENEEA. This CDR3 contains 18 residues. With 0 bases clipped from V and 5 bases from J, the junction kept 16 bases outside the gene matches. The CDR3 loop reads CASSLDWKGQYPEDEQYF. CDR3 DNA sequence: TGTGCCAGCAGCTTAGACTGGAAGGGACAGTACCCGGAAGACGAGCAGTACTTC.

This chain uses TRBV28 with TRBJ1-1; D uncertain. CDR3 size: 15 residues. V lost 4 bases and J lost 0, with 12 bases in between. The germline V gene encodes CDR1 MDHEN and CDR2 SYDVKM. CDR3 sequence: CASSSPRAMNTEAFF. Written as DNA, the CDR3 is TGTGCCAGCAGTTCACCTCGAGCTATGAACACTGAAGCTTTCTTT.

This clone was seen a few times. The genes are TRBV15 and TRBJ1-5, with TRBD1 identical over 9 bases. Trimming took 1 base from V and 6 from J; bases not matched to a gene: 4. In germline, CDR1 is LNHNV, CDR2 YYDKDF (reference sequence). The CDR3 is 15 amino acids. In DNA, the CDR3 is TGTGCCACCAGCAGAGTGGGACAGGGATCTCAGCCCCAGCATTTT. Amino acid sequence: CATSRVGQGSQPQHF.

The V call is TRBV7-9, the J call TRBJ1-6; perhaps TRBD1 as D (6 bases). Trimming took 5 bases from V and 10 from J, leaving 18 bases between them. Germline V gene lookup returns CDR1 SEHNR and CDR2 FQNEAQ (reference sequence). The CDR3 loop spans 15 amino acids. The CDR3 spells CASSPWTSGGSPLHF. CDR3 in DNA: TGTGCCAGCAGCCCTTGGACCTCTGGGGGCTCACCCCTCCACTTT.

This chain joins TRBV5-6 and TRBJ2-5; D uncertain. V was trimmed by 2 bases and J by 5 bases, leaving 7 bases between them. CDR1 and CDR2 (germline): SGHDT, YYEEEE. There are 12 residues in the CDR3. The CDR3 bases are TGTGCCAGCAGCTTTCCCGGGGAGACCCAGTACTTC. Protein: CASSFPGETQYF.

The gene calls are TRBV28 and TRBJ2-7, with D perhaps TRBD1 (6 bases). Germline V lookup: CDR1 MDHEN, CDR2 SYDVKM. V dropped 0 bases and J dropped 3 bases, with 12 bases sitting between them. This CDR3 contains 15 residues. The CDR3 DNA is TGTGCCAGCAGTTTATGGACCGGGACAAGCTACGAGCAGTACTTC. This translates into CASSLWTGTSYEQYF.

CDR3 region: CASSPRDNQPQHF. The CDR3 DNA follows: TGTGCCAGCTCACCACGAGACAATCAGCCCCAGCATTTT. This chain joins TRBV18 and TRBJ1-5; D remains ambiguous. The V gene's germline CDR1 is KGHSH and CDR2 LQKENI. V shed 1 base and J shed 3 bases, with 4 bases lying between them. This CDR3 comprises 13 residues. Variable domain in full (rest from reference TRBV18 and TRBJ1-5): NAGVMQNPRHLVRRRGQEARLRCSPMKGHSHVYWYRQLPEEGLKFMVYLQKENIIDESGMPKERFSAEFPKEGPSILRIQQVVRGDSAAYFCASSPRDNQPQHFGDGTRLSIL.

The rearrangement links TRBV18 to TRBJ2-1; TRBD1 might be the D (7 bases). V was trimmed by 2 bases and J by 14 bases, leaving 19 bases between them. CDR1 and CDR2 (germline): KGHSH, LQKENI. The CDR3 has 14 residues. The CDR3 loop is CASSPNSDYTGEFF. In nucleotides, the CDR3 is TGTGCCAGCTCACCAAACTCGGACTACACAGGGGAGTTCTTC.

This chain links TRBV4-1 with TRBJ2-2; 12 nucleotides line up with TRBD2. Germline V gene data show CDR1 as MGHRA and CDR2 as YSYEKL. The V and J ends lost 4 bases and 4 bases, in that order; junction bases with no gene match: 7. The CDR3 is 17 residues long. CDR3 coding DNA: TGCGCCAGCAGCCCTACTAGCGGGAGGACGGCCACCGGGGAGCTGTTTTTT. The encoded protein is CASSPTSGRTATGELFF.

The chain carries TRBV28 and TRBJ1-1, with D unclear. The CDR3 consists of 12 residues. The ends were cut back, 8 bases at V and 4 bases at J, with 11 bases in the middle. The germline V gene has CDR1 MDHEN and CDR2 SYDVKM. CDR3 protein: CASALRPTEAFF. CDR3 nucleotide sequence: TGTGCCAGCGCCCTACGACCCACTGAAGCTTTCTTT.

J is TRBJ2-3 and V is TRBV19, with D perhaps TRBD2 (6 bases). The CDR3 loop spans 15 amino acids. Germline values: CDR1 LNHDA, CDR2 SQIVND (reference sequence). Trimming took 4 bases from V and 3 from J, leaving 14 bases between them. CDR3 bases: TGTGCCAGTAGTAGTGGGACTCGGCGAACAGATACGCAGTATTTT. Protein product: CASSSGTRRTDTQYF.

A single count supports this clone. This chain connects TRBV4-1 to TRBJ1-5; 9 positions agree with TRBD1. The CDR3 has 15 amino acids. In germline, CDR1 is MGHRA, CDR2 YSYEKL. V gave up 0 bases and J gave up 11 bases; unmatched junction bases: 8. The CDR3 DNA sequence: TGCGCCAGCAGCCAAGACTTGGGGACAGGGCAGACCCAGCATTTT. Translated: CASSQDLGTGQTQHF.

This clone was recorded only once. The genes are TRBV19 and TRBJ2-1; D is unresolved. Per germline, CDR1 LNHDA and CDR2 SQIVND (reference sequence). V was shortened by 3 bases and J by 0 bases, with 9 bases between the two germline ends. The CDR3 spans 15 residues. Here the CDR3 DNA reads TGTGCCAGTAGTATGGACGGAGTCTCCTACAATGAGCAGTTCTTC. Translated, it gives CASSMDGVSYNEQFF.

This CDR3 reads CASSQSSYEQYF. Written as DNA, the CDR3 is TGTGCCAGCAGCCAGAGCTCCTACGAGCAGTACTTC. V and J are TRBV11-2 and TRBJ2-7; D is ambiguous. CDR3 size: 12 residues. Germline assignment: CDR1 SGHAT and CDR2 FQNNGV. V shed 5 bases and J shed 0 bases, with 5 bases lying between them. Full variable domain (rest looked up from reference TRBV11-2 and TRBJ2-7): EAGVAQSPRYKIIEKRQSVAFWCNPISGHATLYWYQQILGQGPKLLIQFQNNGVVDDSQLPKDRFSAERLKGVDSTLKIQPAKLEDSAVYLCASSQSSYEQYFGPGTRLTVT.

This clone appeared a single time. The rearrangement joins TRBV28 to TRBJ1-4; tentatively, D is TRBD1 (5 bases). The CDR3 consists of 15 residues. V was cut by 2 bases and J by 3 bases, with 10 bases left in between. Germline-derived CDR1 and CDR2 are MDHEN and SYDVKM. CDR3 DNA: TGTGCCAGCAGTTTAGGGGACCCAGCTAATGAAAAACTGTTTTTT. It is translated as CASSLGDPANEKLFF. Variable domain in full (rest from reference TRBV28 and TRBJ1-4): DVKVTQSSRYLVKRTGEKVFLECVQDMDHENMFWYRQDPGLGLRLIYFSYDVKMKEKGDIPEGYSVSREKKERFSLILESASTNQTSMYLCASSLGDPANEKLFFGSGTQLSVL.

The CDR3 here is CASSTGGSRYGYTF. In DNA, the CDR3 is TGTGCCAGCAGTACAGGGGGAAGTCGCTATGGCTACACCTTC. The rearrangement uses TRBV6-1 and TRBJ1-2; 8 bases line up with TRBD1. The CDR3 contains 14 residues. With 5 bases clipped from V and 4 bases from J, the junction kept 6 bases outside the gene matches. CDR1 and CDR2 (germline): MNHNS, SASEGT.

This clone appeared once. The rearrangement links TRBV27 to TRBJ2-3, with a tentative D call TRBD1 (5 bases). The germline CDR1 and CDR2 sequences are MNHEY and SMNVEV (reference sequence). Trimming removed 5 bases at V and 2 bases at J, with 17 bases between. CDR3 length: 16 residues. The CDR3 nucleotides are TGTGCCAGCAGTCCCCGACAGCTCATCTACACAGATACGCAGTATTTT. Translating it yields CASSPRQLIYTDTQYF.

V usage is TRBV9 and J usage is TRBJ2-5; TRBD2 agrees at 9 bases. TRBJ2-7 explains the end of the DNA better; the J call may be wrong. CDR1 SGDLS and CDR2 YYNGEE come from the germline V gene. The CDR3 sequence is 13 residues long. The CDR3 protein is CASSGAGGGEQYF. The CDR3 DNA is TGTGCCAGCAGCGGAGCGGGGGGTGGCGAGCAGTACTTC.

This chain connects TRBV19 to TRBJ1-6; D unclear. The V gene's germline CDR1 is LNHDA and CDR2 SQIVND (reference sequence). CDR3 length: 12 residues. Trimming pared 6 bases from V and 8 bases from J, leaving 8 bases between. CDR3 sequence: CASRQWDSPLHF. The CDR3 DNA reads TGTGCCAGTAGACAGTGGGATTCACCCCTCCACTTT.

V gene TRBV6-4 combines with J gene TRBJ2-3; D gene unclear. The V end was cut by 0 bases, the J end by 6 bases, with 10 bases between. CDR1 and CDR2 from the germline V gene are MRHNA and SNTAGT. The CDR3 is 14 residues long. The DNA of the CDR3 is TGTGCCAGCAGTGACTCAGGCGGATCTGATACGCAGTATTTT. Protein sequence: CASSDSGGSDTQYF.